This TCR beta chain was sequenced during a study of cytomegalovirus exposure and HLA in healthy donors. On the study more broadly: Caucasian-associated ancestry cluster membership applied to 75% to 85% of 300 to 450 genotyped donors. Study-wide points: For most TCR sequences rarity was the rule, although some public TCRs occurred in many donors. When analyzed later, a missense DCLRE1C variant was found to be linked to TCR beta V- and J-gene trimming.

In the case of this clone: Its antigen is unknown.

Germline CDR1 SGHVS, CDR2 FQNEAQ. Trimming pared 2 bases from V and 0 bases from J, leaving 8 bases between. This CDR3 contains 14 residues. Use of 60 Vbeta and 13 Jbeta primers characterized the PCR. Only in-frame clones appear in the TCRdb table, and some are missing; sequencing was by immunoSEQ multiplex PCR. The repertoire holds around 120,000 clones, with around three quarters as singletons. The sequenced sample consisted of PBMCs. This chain connects TRBV7-8 to TRBJ2-7; no reliable D call. This clonotype was sampled from a man between 45 and 60 years old in good health and CMV-seropositive. CDR3 residues: CASSLLYGSYEQYF. The CDR3, as DNA: TGTGCCAGCAGCTTACTCTACGGCTCCTACGAGCAGTACTTC.